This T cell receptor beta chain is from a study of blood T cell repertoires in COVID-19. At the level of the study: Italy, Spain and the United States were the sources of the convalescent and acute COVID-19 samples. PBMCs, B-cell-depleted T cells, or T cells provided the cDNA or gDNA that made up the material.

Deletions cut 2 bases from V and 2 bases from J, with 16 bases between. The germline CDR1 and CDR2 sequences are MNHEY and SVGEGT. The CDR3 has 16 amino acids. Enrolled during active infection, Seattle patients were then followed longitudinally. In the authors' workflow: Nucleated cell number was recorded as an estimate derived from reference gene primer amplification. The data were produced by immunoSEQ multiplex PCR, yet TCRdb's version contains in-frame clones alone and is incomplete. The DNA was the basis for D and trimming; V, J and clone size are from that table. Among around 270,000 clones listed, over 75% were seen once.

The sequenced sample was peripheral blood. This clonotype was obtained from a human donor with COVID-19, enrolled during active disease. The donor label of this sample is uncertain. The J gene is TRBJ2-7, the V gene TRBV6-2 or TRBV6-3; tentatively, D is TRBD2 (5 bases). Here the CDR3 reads CASSYPGRFGTYEQYF. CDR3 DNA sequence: TGTGCCAGCAGTTACCCCGGACGGTTCGGGACCTACGAGCAGTACTTC.